This TCR beta chain derives from a study of technical replicates of blood from several donors. The CDR3 is made up of 16 amino acids. With 8 bases clipped from V and 1 base from J, the junction kept 10 bases outside the gene matches. Germline assignment: CDR1 MDHEN and CDR2 SYDVKM. Sequenced by immunoSEQ multiplex PCR; TCRdb stores in-frame clones only, minus some. The sample carries under 85,000 clones, about 97% recorded once. This chain uses TRBV28 with TRBJ2-4; TRBD2 matches 8 bases. This sequence was found in a human donor in good health. Source material: T cells isolated from PBMCs. The CDR3 DNA is TGTGCCAGCCTCCAAAGCGGGAGCTGGGCCAAAAACATTCAGTACTTC. This gives the protein CASLQSGSWAKNIQYF.